The 28 T cell receptor beta chains below come from one sample, sequenced in a study of graft-versus-host responses after intestinal transplantation. The repertoire was sequenced with immunoSEQ multiplex PCR; TCRdb's copy has only in-frame clones and lacks some. In the table there are about 19,000 clones, around 90% of which are singletons. The sequences come from PBMCs, collected roughly 390 days after transplant. The receptor source for this set is a human patient who received an intestinal transplant, so some T cells may come from the graft donor.

In the case of this clone: A junction end diverges from the germline sequence, so it may reflect a read error. V and J are TRBV9 and TRBJ1-4; 7 bases are shared with TRBD1. The CDR3 runs 17 residues. Germline CDR1 and CDR2: SGDLS and YYNGEE. In nucleotides, the CDR3 is TGTGCCCGCAGCGCCTCAGGGGGGGGTGCAACTAATGAAAAACTGTTTTTT. This encodes CARSASGGGATNEKLFF.

CDR3 protein: CASSGDRGLYEQYF. CDR3 nucleotides: TGTGCCAGCAGCGGGGACAGGGGGCTCTACGAGCAGTACTTC. The rearrangement uses TRBV6-5 and TRBJ2-7, with 12 bases fitting TRBD1. Germline loops: CDR1 MNHEY, CDR2 SVGAGI. The junction had 3 bases not matched to a gene; V was cut back by 6 bases and J by 3 bases. CDR3 length: 14 residues.

The J gene is TRBJ2-7, the V gene TRBV7-9; D is unresolved. The CDR3 has 14 residues. Trimming cost V 5 bases and J 0 bases, with 11 bases left between them. CDR1 SEHNR and CDR2 FQNEAQ come from the germline V gene (reference sequence). DNA for the CDR3: TGTGCCAGCAGCCGAAGCCCCTCCTCCTACGAGCAGTACTTC. This sequence encodes CASSRSPSSYEQYF.

By share of the sample, this clone is large (0.1 to 1%). This chain links TRBV2 with TRBJ2-2, with 7 bases fitting TRBD1. Losses at the gene ends were 6 bases for V and 2 bases for J; bases not matched to a gene: 3. The CDR3 runs to 14 residues. The germline V gene has CDR1 SNHLY and CDR2 FYNNEI. DNA of the CDR3: TGTGCCAGCAGCGGGACAGTCAACACCGGGGAGCTGTTTTTT. Its translation: CASSGTVNTGELFF.

The V and J genes are TRBV6-1 and TRBJ2-7, with a weak D call TRBD2 (5 bases). The CDR3 runs 13 residues. The ends were cut back, 5 bases at V and 6 bases at J, with 14 bases in the middle. Germline V gives CDR1 MNHNS, CDR2 SASEGT. This CDR3 reads CASSRPGKAEQYF. As DNA, the CDR3 is TGTGCCAGCAGTAGACCCGGGAAAGCCGAGCAGTACTTC.

The chain has TRBV2 and TRBJ2-7; 8 nucleotides line up with TRBD2. In germline, CDR1 is SNHLY, CDR2 FYNNEI. This CDR3 has 16 residues. V gave up 4 bases and J gave up 2 bases; unmatched junction bases: 10. The CDR3 loop is CASSGWGTRPPYEQYF. CDR3 in DNA: TGTGCCAGCAGTGGCTGGGGGACTAGACCGCCCTACGAGCAGTACTTC.

The chain employs TRBV6-1 and TRBJ2-3, with 11 bases fitting TRBD2. Germline CDR1 and CDR2: MNHNS and SASEGT. The CDR3 totals 15 residues. V was pared by 2 bases and J by 4 bases, with 2 bases of the junction left unmatched. This chain's CDR3 is CASSELAGGSDTQYF. In DNA, the CDR3 is TGTGCCAGCAGTGAACTAGCGGGAGGCTCAGATACGCAGTATTTT.

The chain employs TRBV28 and TRBJ2-7, with D possibly TRBD2 on 6 matching bases. The CDR3 contains 13 residues. Trimming removed 7 bases from V and 6 bases from J, with 16 bases in between. The germline gives CDR1 MDHEN, CDR2 SYDVKM. CDR3 DNA sequence: TGTGCCAGCACCCCCCGCGGGATGCGCGAGCAGTACTTC. This encodes CASTPRGMREQYF.

This CDR3 is CASTQNGDNNEKLFF. Written as DNA, the CDR3 is TGTGCCAGCACCCAGAACGGGGACAACAATGAAAAACTGTTTTTT. V gene TRBV6-1 combines with J gene TRBJ1-4, with D perhaps TRBD1 (6 bases). V lost 7 bases and J lost 5, with 17 bases in between. Germline-derived CDR1 and CDR2 are MNHNS and SASEGT. The CDR3 sequence is 15 residues long.

The V gene is TRBV6-4, the J gene TRBJ2-1; TRBD1 matches at 11 bases. CDR1 is MRHNA, CDR2 SNTAGT, per germline. This CDR3 spans 14 amino acids. V lost 2 bases and J lost 6; bases outside the gene matches: 0. This chain's CDR3 is CASSDGTGGNEQFF. CDR3 bases: TGTGCCAGCAGTGACGGGACAGGGGGCAATGAGCAGTTCTTC.

The chain is built from TRBV5-1 and TRBJ2-5; D ambiguous. This CDR3 is built from 13 residues. V was clipped by 0 bases and J by 1 base, with 4 bases between them. Germline loops: CDR1 SGHRS, CDR2 YFSETQ. In DNA, the CDR3 is TGCGCCAGCAGCTTGGTACCCCAAGAGACCCAGTACTTC. Protein product: CASSLVPQETQYF.

This chain links TRBV19 with TRBJ2-3; TRBD2 aligns across 7 bases. The germline gives CDR1 LNHDA, CDR2 SQIVND (reference sequence). The junction had 4 bases not matched to a gene; V was cut back by 7 bases and J by 6 bases. The CDR3 runs 12 residues. The CDR3 spells CASTSGMDTQYF. The CDR3 DNA is TGTGCCAGTACGAGCGGGATGGATACGCAGTATTTT.

The chain joins TRBV6-5 to TRBJ2-7; D uncertain. Germline values: CDR1 MNHEY, CDR2 SVGAGI. This CDR3 has 13 residues. Trimming took 4 bases from V and 3 from J, leaving 10 bases between them. CDR3 DNA sequence: TGTGCCAGCAGTTTTGGGGTAAACTACGAGCAGTACTTC. Its protein product is CASSFGVNYEQYF.

The CDR3 DNA reads as TGTGCCAGCAGCCCAGACAGGGCGCCCTACGAGCAGTACTTC. It is translated as CASSPDRAPYEQYF. The rearrangement joins TRBV5-5 to TRBJ2-7, with 7 nucleotides matching TRBD1. The ends lost 4 bases at V and 2 bases at J; junction bases unmatched: 6. The CDR3 loop spans 14 amino acids. Germline V gene sequence: CDR1 SGHKS, CDR2 YYEKEE (reference sequence).

A word on this clone: Relative to the germline gene, one junction end is altered; a read error may explain this. V is TRBV7-7 and J is TRBJ2-5, with 7 positions matching TRBD2. Germline V gene data show CDR1 as SSHAT and CDR2 as FNYEAQ (reference sequence). CDR3 length: 15 amino acids. The chain's CDR3 is CASSLEWGGQETQYF. The CDR3 DNA sequence: TGTGCTAGCAGCTTAGAGTGGGGGGGACAAGAGACCCAGTACTTC.

The chain employs TRBV5-1 and TRBJ2-5; D gene ambiguous. The CDR3 is 14 residues long. The germline V gene encodes CDR1 SGHRS and CDR2 YFSETQ. The V end lost 6 bases, the J end lost 1 base, and 13 bases lay between the germline ends. The CDR3 DNA reads as TGCGCCAGCAATAAGTGGCAGTTCCAAGAGACCCAGTACTTC. Residues: CASNKWQFQETQYF.

The chain employs TRBV6-5 and TRBJ2-7; D gene ambiguous. Germline V CDR1 and CDR2: MNHEY, SVGAGI. The CDR3 is 13 residues long. V was pared by 7 bases and J by 2 bases, with 12 bases between. The CDR3, as DNA: TGTGCCAGCACCACACCCCTTACCTACGAGCAGTACTTC. Translating it yields CASTTPLTYEQYF.

The chain has TRBV28 and TRBJ1-6, with 7 bases fitting TRBD1. Germline V gives CDR1 MDHEN, CDR2 SYDVKM. The trim removed 7 bases at V and 7 bases at J, leaving 10 bases unmatched. This CDR3 comprises 15 residues. CDR3 DNA: TGTGCCAGCAAATACAGGGGAAATTGGAATTCACCCCTCCACTTT. Encoded protein: CASKYRGNWNSPLHF.

The V and J genes are TRBV6-4 and TRBJ2-3; the match to TRBD2 covers 8 bases. The CDR3 is 14 residues long. CDR1 MRHNA and CDR2 SNTAGT come from the germline V gene. With 3 bases clipped from V and 1 base from J, the junction kept 0 bases outside the gene matches. CDR3 sequence reads: CASSERGGTDTQYF. The CDR3 bases are TGTGCCAGCAGTGAGCGGGGGGGCACAGATACGCAGTATTTT.

The chain links TRBV2 to TRBJ1-1; TRBD1 matches at 8 bases. V gave up 4 bases and J gave up 1 base; unmatched junction bases: 23. The CDR3 extends over 21 amino acids. From germline, CDR1 is SNHLY and CDR2 FYNNEI. The CDR3 reads CASSVLTHKRTGFRGNTEAFF. The CDR3 DNA follows: TGTGCCAGCAGTGTCCTGACCCACAAACGGACAGGGTTCAGGGGGAACACTGAAGCTTTCTTT.

This clone has only a few counts. The chain recombines TRBV10-3 with TRBJ1-3; the match to TRBD1 covers 7 bases. The germline CDR1 and CDR2 sequences are ENHRY and SYGVKD. The CDR3 spans 16 residues. Trimming took 4 bases from V and 0 from J; bases not matched to a gene: 6. The CDR3 coding sequence is TGTGCCATCAGTGGGACAGGCTCCTTCTCTGGAAACACCATATATTTT. As protein: CAISGTGSFSGNTIYF.

The chain has TRBV6-5 and TRBJ1-2; 10 nucleotides agree with TRBD1. CDR1 MNHEY and CDR2 SVGAGI come from the germline V gene. This CDR3 spans 13 amino acids. V gave up 10 bases and J gave up 6 bases; unmatched junction bases: 8. Here the CDR3 DNA reads TGTGCCACCCGGGACAGGGGCCCTGATGGCTACACCTTC. Protein sequence: CATRDRGPDGYTF.

A few counts support this clone. The rearrangement uses TRBV6-4 and TRBJ2-2, with 10 positions matching TRBD2. This CDR3 region has 14 residues. Trimming took 7 bases from V and 3 from J; bases not matched to a gene: 2. Germline lookup yields CDR1 MRHNA and CDR2 SNTAGT. DNA of the CDR3: TGTGCCAGCAAGCGGGGGGGCGACACCGGGGAGCTGTTTTTT. Encoded protein: CASKRGGDTGELFF.

The gene calls are TRBV5-1 and TRBJ1-2, with a possible D match to TRBD1 (5 bases). The CDR3 is 12 residues long. CDR1 and CDR2 from the germline V gene are SGHRS and YFSETQ. The ends were cut back, 1 base at V and 7 bases at J, with 8 bases in the middle. The CDR3 protein is CASSLTGFGYTF. CDR3 nucleotide sequence: TGCGCCAGCAGCTTGACAGGTTTTGGCTACACCTTC.

This clone was counted a few times. The same CDR3 can be traced to other DNA sequences in this sample. The chain employs TRBV21-1 and TRBJ1-5; the table's D call of TRBD1 was not tested on the DNA. TRBV21-1 counts as a pseudogene. The CDR3 runs 16 residues. For the CDR3, the DNA is TGTGCCAGCAGCAAAGGGAAAACGATTACAGATCAGCCCCAGCATTTT. This codes for CASSKGKTITDQPQHF.

The chain links TRBV28 to TRBJ1-2; 10 bases agree with TRBD1. This CDR3 is 14 amino acids long. J gave up 9 bases and V 6 bases, and 10 bases lay outside the gene matches. Germline CDR1 MDHEN, CDR2 SYDVKM. In DNA form, the CDR3 reads TGTGCCAGCAGGTGGACAGGGGGAGGAGGTAGCTACACCTTC. It encodes CASRWTGGGGSYTF.

V gene TRBV6-5 combines with J gene TRBJ1-5, with D uncertain. The V and J ends lost 5 bases and 2 bases respectively, with 13 bases between them. The germline CDR1 and CDR2 sequences are MNHEY and SVGAGI. The CDR3 loop spans 15 amino acids. CDR3 sequence: CASSVDNIRNQPQHF. The CDR3 region has the DNA TGTGCCAGCAGTGTTGACAATATTCGCAATCAGCCCCAGCATTTT.

The chain joins TRBV5-1 to TRBJ2-1; D uncertain. V was pared by 0 bases and J by 4 bases, with 11 bases between. The CDR3 loop spans 15 amino acids. Germline V CDR1 and CDR2: SGHRS, YFSETQ. In DNA, the CDR3 is TGCGCCAGCAGCTTGGTAGGCTTACAATACAATGAGCAGTTCTTC. Its translation is CASSLVGLQYNEQFF.